Listed here is a single TCR beta chain. Its antigen is unidentified. This record belongs to a study of follicular helper T cells after annual influenza vaccination. Regarding the study as a whole: Successive annual vaccinations recalled a recurrent oligoclonal ICOS+CD38+ cTfh response with influenza-specific clonotypes.

Time point noted: 2013-2014 season, 7 days after vaccination. Cells are cTfh (non-naive CD4+CXCR5+PD-1+), split by ICOS and CD38 into double-positive or double-negative. Sequenced by immunoSEQ multiplex PCR; TCRdb stores in-frame clones only, minus some. This sample has over 4,500 clones, with approximately 89% found just once. In germline, CDR1 is GTSNPN, CDR2 SVGIG (reference sequence). The ends lost 2 bases at V and 4 bases at J; junction bases unmatched: 4. The CDR3 runs 15 residues. The rearrangement joins TRBV30 to TRBJ2-1; 11 bases align to TRBD2. This sequence was found in an adult who received the influenza vaccine. The sequencing used CXCR5+ CD38- circulating T follicular helper cells from blood, collected 7 days after influenza vaccination. Sample subset: circulating Tfh, non-naive CD4+CXCR5+PD-1+ (ICOS+CD38+ or ICOS-CD38-). CDR3 region: CAWSPGTSGYNEQFF. The DNA of the CDR3 is TGTGCCTGGAGTCCTGGGACTAGCGGTTACAATGAGCAGTTCTTC.